The source of this T cell receptor beta chain is a study of T cells after yellow fever vaccination. Whole-study context: SMART-Seq v4 Ultra Low Input prepared the low-cell-number fractions. Findings and limits, study-wide: The secondary response peaked faster, at day 5 versus 15, but was weaker. The booster saw the reappearance of most primary-vaccination clones (approximately 97% CD4, 88% CD8). Some clonotypes were seen in both the CD4 and the CD8 compartments. These made up a small share and likely arose from convergent recombination.

Via MiXCR, TCRdb re-called the 5' RACE reads, giving one row per CDR3 protein. The sample shows roughly 250,000 distinct CDR3 sequences, 10% to 15% of them seen only once. The V gene end was trimmed by 5 bases and the J gene end by 4 bases; junction bases not matched to a gene: 11. The V gene's germline CDR1 is SEHNR and CDR2 FQNEAQ (reference sequence). This CDR3 region has 16 residues. Note on this clonotype: Its antigen is as yet unknown.

This chain joins TRBV7-9 and TRBJ2-7; TRBD1 agrees at 10 bases. The sequence came from a man aged 25 to 40 who received the YFV17D yellow fever vaccine. Sequencing used CD4+ T cells sorted from PBMCs, obtained 45 days after the yellow fever booster vaccination. CDR3 bases: TGTGCCAGCAGCCCTAGGATGGGACAGGGGATTTACGAGCAGTACTTC. This translates into CASSPRMGQGIYEQYF. Filled out from reference TRBV7-9 and TRBJ2-7, the complete variable domain reads DTGVSQNPRHKITKRGQNVTFRCDPISEHNRLYWYRQTLGQGPEFLTYFQNEAQLEKSRLLSDRFSAERPKGSFSTLEIQRTEQGDSAMYLCASSPRMGQGIYEQYFGPGTRLTVT.